This T cell receptor (beta chain) came from a study of identical twins. With regard to this clonotype: The target antigen is unknown.

Per germline, CDR1 GTSNPN and CDR2 SVGIG (reference sequence). Trimming stripped 0 bases from V and 2 bases from J, with 19 bases between. The CDR3 sequence is 17 residues long. Overall study findings and caveats: Out-of-frame alpha sequences shared between twins exhibited an excess of low generation probability.

TCRdb reprocessed the 5' RACE reads via MiXCR and lists one record per CDR3 protein. The sample consists of 240,000 or so distinct CDR3 sequences, roughly 13% of them appearing once. This sample also appeared in a second study, on yellow fever vaccine responses in identical twins.

The genes are TRBV30 and TRBJ2-5, with D hard to call. The sample was memory (CD45RO+) T cells sorted from blood. The TCR sequence derives from a woman under 30 in good health. DNA of the CDR3: TGTGCCTGGAGTGTATCACGTAGCTCCGGACCGCAAGAGACCCAGTACTTC. Protein: CAWSVSRSSGPQETQYF.